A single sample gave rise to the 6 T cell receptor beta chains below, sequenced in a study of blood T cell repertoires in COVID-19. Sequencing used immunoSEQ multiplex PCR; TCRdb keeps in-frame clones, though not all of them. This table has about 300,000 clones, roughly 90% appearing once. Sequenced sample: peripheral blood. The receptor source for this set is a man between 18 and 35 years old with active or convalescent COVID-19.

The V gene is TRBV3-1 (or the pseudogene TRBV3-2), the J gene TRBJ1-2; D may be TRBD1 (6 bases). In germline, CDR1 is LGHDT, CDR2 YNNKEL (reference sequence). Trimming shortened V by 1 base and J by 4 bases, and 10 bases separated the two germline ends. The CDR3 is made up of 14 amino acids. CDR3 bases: TGTGCCAGCAGCCAAGGCAGGGGTGCCTATGGCTACACCTTC. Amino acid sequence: CASSQGRGAYGYTF.

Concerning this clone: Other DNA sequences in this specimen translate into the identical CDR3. The CDR3 bases are TGCGCCAGCAGCTTGGTGGGGAGCTCCTACAATGAGCAGTTCTTC. It specifies CASSLVGSSYNEQFF. This chain uses TRBV5-1 with TRBJ2-1, with a tentative D call TRBD2 (5 bases). Trimming removed 0 bases from V and 0 bases from J, with 7 bases in between. Germline CDR1 reads SGHRS; CDR2 reads YFSETQ. CDR3 length equals 15 residues.

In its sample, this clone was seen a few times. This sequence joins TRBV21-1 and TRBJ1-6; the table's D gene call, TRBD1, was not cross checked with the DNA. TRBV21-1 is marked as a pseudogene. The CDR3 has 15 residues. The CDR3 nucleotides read TGTGCCAGCAGCTCCCCTCAGGGTCCCAATTCACCCCTCCACTTT. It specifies CASSSPQGPNSPLHF.

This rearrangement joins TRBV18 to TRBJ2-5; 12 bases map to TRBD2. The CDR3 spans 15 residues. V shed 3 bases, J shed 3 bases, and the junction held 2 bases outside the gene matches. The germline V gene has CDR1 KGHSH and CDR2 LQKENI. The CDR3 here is CASSPRTSGEETQYF. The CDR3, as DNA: TGTGCCAGCTCACCTCGGACTAGCGGGGAAGAGACCCAGTACTTC.

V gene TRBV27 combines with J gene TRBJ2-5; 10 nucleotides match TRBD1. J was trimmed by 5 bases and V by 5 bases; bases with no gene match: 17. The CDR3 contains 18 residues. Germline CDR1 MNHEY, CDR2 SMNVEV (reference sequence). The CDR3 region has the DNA TGTGCCAGCAGTCCACAAGCATCTCAGACAGGGGGCAGGGAGACCCAGTACTTC. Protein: CASSPQASQTGGRETQYF.

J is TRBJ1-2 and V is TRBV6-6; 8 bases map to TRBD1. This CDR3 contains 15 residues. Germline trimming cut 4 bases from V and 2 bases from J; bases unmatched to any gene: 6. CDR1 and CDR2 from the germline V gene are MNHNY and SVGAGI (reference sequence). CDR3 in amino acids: CASSFGQGPNYGYTF. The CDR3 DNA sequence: TGTGCCAGCAGTTTCGGACAGGGACCAAACTATGGCTACACCTTC.